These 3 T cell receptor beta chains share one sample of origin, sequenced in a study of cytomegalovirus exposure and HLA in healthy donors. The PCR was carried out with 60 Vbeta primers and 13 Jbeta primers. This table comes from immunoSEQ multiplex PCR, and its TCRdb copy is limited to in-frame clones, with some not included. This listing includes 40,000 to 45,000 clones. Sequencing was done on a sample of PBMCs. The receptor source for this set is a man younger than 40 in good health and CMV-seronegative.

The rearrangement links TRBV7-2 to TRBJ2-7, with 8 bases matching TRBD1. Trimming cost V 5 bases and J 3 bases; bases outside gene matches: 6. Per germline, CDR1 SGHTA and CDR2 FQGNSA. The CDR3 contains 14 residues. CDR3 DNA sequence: TGTGCCAGCAGCCGTACAGGGGGTGGCTACGAGCAGTACTTC. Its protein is CASSRTGGGYEQYF.

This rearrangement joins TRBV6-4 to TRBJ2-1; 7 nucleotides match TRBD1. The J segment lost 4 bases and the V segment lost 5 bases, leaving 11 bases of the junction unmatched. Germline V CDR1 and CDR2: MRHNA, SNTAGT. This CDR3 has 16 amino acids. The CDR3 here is CASSSSRDSYYNEQFF. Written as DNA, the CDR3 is TGTGCCAGCAGTTCCTCCCGGGACAGCTATTACAATGAGCAGTTCTTC.

In nucleotides, the CDR3 is TGTGCCTGGAGTGGGACTAGCGAAGACTACGAGCAGTACTTC. It encodes CAWSGTSEDYEQYF. The chain is built from TRBV30 and TRBJ2-7; 9 nucleotides line up with TRBD2. The V gene's germline CDR1 is GTSNPN and CDR2 SVGIG (reference sequence). The J segment lost 3 bases and the V segment lost 1 base, leaving 4 bases of the junction unmatched. The CDR3 sequence is 14 residues long.